Here is one T cell receptor (beta chain) with its context. A junction boundary mismatches the germline segment, possibly from a read error. This CDR3 contains 15 residues. Germline V gives CDR1 KGHSH, CDR2 LQKENI. These data come from a study of blood T cell repertoires in COVID-19. As for the study in general: Italy, Spain and the United States were the sources of the convalescent and acute COVID-19 samples. From T cells, B-cell-depleted T cells, or PBMCs came the material, which was cDNA or gDNA.

Original handling: Reference gene primer amplification yielded estimated nucleated cell counts. Measured with immunoSEQ multiplex PCR; TCRdb has only the in-frame clones, and not every one. The V and J calls and clone size were taken over from that table, and D and trimming were inferred from the DNA. The sample includes 470,000 or so clones, 80% to 90% of them seen just once. The TCR was taken from a human donor in a cohort sampled during active COVID-19. The rearrangement joins TRBV18 to TRBJ2-1, with D possibly being TRBD1 (6 bases). Sequencing used peripheral blood. In DNA, the CDR3 is TGTGCCAGCTCACCGTCGAGACAGGAATACAGTGAGCAGTTCTTC. Its protein is CASSPSRQEYSEQFF.